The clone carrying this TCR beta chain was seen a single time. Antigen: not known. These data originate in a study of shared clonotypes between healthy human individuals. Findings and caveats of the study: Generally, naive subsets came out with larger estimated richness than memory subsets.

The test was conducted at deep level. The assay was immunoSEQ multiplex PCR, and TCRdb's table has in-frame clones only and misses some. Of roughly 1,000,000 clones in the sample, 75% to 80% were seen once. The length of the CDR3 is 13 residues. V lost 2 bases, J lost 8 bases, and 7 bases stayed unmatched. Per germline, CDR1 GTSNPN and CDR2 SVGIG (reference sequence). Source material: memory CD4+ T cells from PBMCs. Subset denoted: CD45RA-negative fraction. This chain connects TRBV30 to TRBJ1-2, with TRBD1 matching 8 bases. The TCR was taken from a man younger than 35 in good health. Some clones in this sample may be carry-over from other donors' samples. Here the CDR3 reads CAWSPQGAEGYTF. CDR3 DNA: TGTGCCTGGAGTCCTCAGGGGGCGGAAGGCTACACCTTC.